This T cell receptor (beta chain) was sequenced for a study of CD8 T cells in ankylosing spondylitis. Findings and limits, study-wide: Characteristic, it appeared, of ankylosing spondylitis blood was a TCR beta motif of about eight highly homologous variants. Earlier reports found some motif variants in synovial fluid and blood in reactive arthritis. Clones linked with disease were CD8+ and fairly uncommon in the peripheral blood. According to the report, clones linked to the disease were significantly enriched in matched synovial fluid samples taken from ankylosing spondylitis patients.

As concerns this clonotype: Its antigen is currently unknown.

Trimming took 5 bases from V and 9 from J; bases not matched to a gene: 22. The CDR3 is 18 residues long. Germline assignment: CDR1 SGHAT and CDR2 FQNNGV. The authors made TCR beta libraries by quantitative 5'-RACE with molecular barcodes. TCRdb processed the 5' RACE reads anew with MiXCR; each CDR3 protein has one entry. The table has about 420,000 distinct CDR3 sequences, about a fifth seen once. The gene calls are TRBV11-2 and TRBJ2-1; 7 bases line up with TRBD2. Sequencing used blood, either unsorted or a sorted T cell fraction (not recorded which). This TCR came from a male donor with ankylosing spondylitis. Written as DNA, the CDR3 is TGTGCCAGCAGCCCACCCCCTCTAGCGGACTACATTGACGGTGAGCAGTTCTTC. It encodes CASSPPPLADYIDGEQFF. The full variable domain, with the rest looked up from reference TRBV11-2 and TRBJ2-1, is EAGVAQSPRYKIIEKRQSVAFWCNPISGHATLYWYQQILGQGPKLLIQFQNNGVVDDSQLPKDRFSAERLKGVDSTLKIQPAKLEDSAVYLCASSPPPLADYIDGEQFFGPGTRLTVL.